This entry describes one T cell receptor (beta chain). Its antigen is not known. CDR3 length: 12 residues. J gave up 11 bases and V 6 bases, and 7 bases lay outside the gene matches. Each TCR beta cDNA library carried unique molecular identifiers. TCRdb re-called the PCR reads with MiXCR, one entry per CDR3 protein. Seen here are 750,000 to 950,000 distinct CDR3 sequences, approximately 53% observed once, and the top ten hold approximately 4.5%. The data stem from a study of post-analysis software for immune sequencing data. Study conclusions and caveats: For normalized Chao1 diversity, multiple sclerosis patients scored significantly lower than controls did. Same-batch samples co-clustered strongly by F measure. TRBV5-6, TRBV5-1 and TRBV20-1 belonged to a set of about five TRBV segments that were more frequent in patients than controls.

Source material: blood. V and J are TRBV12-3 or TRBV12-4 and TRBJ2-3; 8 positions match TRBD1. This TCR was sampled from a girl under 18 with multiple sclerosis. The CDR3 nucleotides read TGTGCCAGCAGCATAGGACAGGGCGTGCAGTATTTT. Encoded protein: CASSIGQGVQYF.